Listed below are T cell receptor beta chains from one sample, sequenced in a study of shared clonotypes between healthy human individuals. Assay: immunoSEQ multiplex PCR; the TCRdb copy retains only in-frame clones and omits some. The table includes about 2.4 million clones, more than 85% detected once. The specimen sequenced was naive CD4+ T cells from PBMCs. The receptors originated from a man younger than 35 in good health. Some clones in this sample may be carry-over from other donors' samples. Each CDR3 is given with its conserved first and last residue. Fields, in order: clone size, J gene, D gene, V gene, CDR3 protein, CDR3 DNA. A D gene is named only where the DNA matches it firmly. Size is omitted from some rows. Given values are once, few, many or a class for expanded clones.

clone size: .
J gene: TRBJ2-1
D gene: TRBD2
V gene: TRBV11-3
CDR3 protein: CASSRLAGGEQFF
CDR3 DNA: TGTGCCAGCAGCAGACTAGCGGGAGGGGAGCAGTTCTTC

clone size: .
J gene: TRBJ1-2
D gene: .
V gene: TRBV5-1
CDR3 protein: CASSSRTPNYGYTF
CDR3 DNA: TGCGCCAGCAGCTCCAGGACCCCTAACTATGGCTACACCTTC

clone size: .
J gene: TRBJ2-2
D gene: .
V gene: TRBV11-3
CDR3 protein: CASSSRWWSGELFF
CDR3 DNA: TGTGCCAGCAGCTCCCGTTGGTGGTCCGGGGAGCTGTTTTTT

clone size: .
J gene: TRBJ2-7
D gene: .
V gene: TRBV30
CDR3 protein: CAWRSRGPPEQYF
CDR3 DNA: TGTGCCTGGAGGTCCAGGGGCCCCCCCGAGCAGTACTTC

clone size: .
J gene: TRBJ2-1
D gene: TRBD1
V gene: TRBV4-1
CDR3 protein: CASSQVSGQGANEQFF
CDR3 DNA: TGCGCCAGCAGCCAAGTGTCAGGACAGGGGGCCAATGAGCAGTTCTTC

clone size: .
J gene: TRBJ2-7
D gene: TRBD2
V gene: TRBV6-1
CDR3 protein: CASTAGGHSLYEQYF
CDR3 DNA: TGTGCCAGCACCGCGGGGGGGCATAGTCTCTACGAGCAGTACTTC

clone size: .
J gene: TRBJ2-7
D gene: .
V gene: TRBV23-1
CDR3 protein: CASSQSPGLFPYEQYF
CDR3 DNA: TGCGCCAGCAGTCAATCTCCCGGACTTTTTCCTTACGAGCAGTACTTC

clone size: .
J gene: TRBJ2-1
D gene: .
V gene: TRBV19
CDR3 protein: CASSSRNEQFF
CDR3 DNA: TGTGCCAGTAGTAGTAGGAATGAGCAGTTCTTC

clone size: once
J gene: TRBJ1-2
D gene: TRBD1
V gene: TRBV28
CDR3 protein: CASSNPGQGRNYGYTF
CDR3 DNA: TGTGCCAGCAGTAATCCGGGACAGGGACGGAACTATGGCTACACCTTC

clone size: .
J gene: TRBJ2-5
D gene: TRBD2
V gene: TRBV11-2
CDR3 protein: CASSPGLAGIQETQYF
CDR3 DNA: TGTGCCAGCAGCCCAGGGCTAGCGGGAATTCAAGAGACCCAGTACTTC

clone size: .
J gene: TRBJ2-7
D gene: .
V gene: TRBV29-1
CDR3 protein: CSVDGAGLGSYEQYF
CDR3 DNA: TGCAGCGTTGACGGGGCGGGGTTGGGTTCCTACGAGCAGTACTTC

clone size: .
J gene: TRBJ1-2
D gene: .
V gene: TRBV29-1
CDR3 protein: CSVGGLFNYGYTF
CDR3 DNA: TGCAGCGTGGGCGGGTTATTTAACTATGGCTACACCTTC

clone size: .
J gene: TRBJ1-5
D gene: TRBD1
V gene: TRBV19
CDR3 protein: CASSFQRTGVGVQPQHF
CDR3 DNA: TGTGCCAGTAGTTTTCAGCGGACAGGGGTGGGGGTACAGCCCCAGCATTTT

clone size: .
J gene: TRBJ1-2
D gene: TRBD1
V gene: TRBV11-2
CDR3 protein: CASSLGFGTGGGYTF
CDR3 DNA: TGTGCCAGCAGCTTAGGATTCGGGACAGGGGGAGGCTACACCTTC

clone size: .
J gene: TRBJ2-7
D gene: TRBD1
V gene: TRBV29-1
CDR3 protein: CSVVKQGLIDEQYF
CDR3 DNA: TGCAGCGTTGTCAAACAGGGGTTAATCGACGAGCAGTACTTC

clone size: .
J gene: TRBJ1-6
D gene: .
V gene: TRBV30
CDR3 protein: CAWSVQAGIYNSPLHF
CDR3 DNA: TGTGCCTGGAGTGTACAAGCGGGGATATATAATTCACCCCTCCACTTT

clone size: once
J gene: TRBJ1-1
D gene: .
V gene: TRBV15
CDR3 protein: CATSRGRGLLGTEAFF
CDR3 DNA: TGTGCCACCAGCAGAGGGCGGGGGCTTCTGGGCACTGAAGCTTTCTTT

clone size: .
J gene: TRBJ2-6
D gene: .
V gene: TRBV28
CDR3 protein: CASSLYPLGGPRIGSGANVLTF
CDR3 DNA: TGTGCCAGCAGTTTATACCCCCTGGGGGGTCCGCGGATCGGATCTGGGGCCAACGTCCTGACTTTC

clone size: .
J gene: TRBJ2-2
D gene: TRBD1
V gene: TRBV7-8
CDR3 protein: CASSNRDRGPTGELFF
CDR3 DNA: TGTGCCAGCAGCAATCGGGACAGGGGTCCCACCGGGGAGCTGTTTTTT

clone size: .
J gene: TRBJ2-7
D gene: TRBD1
V gene: TRBV28
CDR3 protein: CASTRGQGTYEQYF
CDR3 DNA: TGTGCCAGCACCCGGGGACAGGGAACCTACGAGCAGTACTTC

clone size: .
J gene: TRBJ1-1
D gene: .
V gene: TRBV11-2
CDR3 protein: CASSLSVNTEAFF
CDR3 DNA: TGTGCCAGCAGCTTAAGCGTGAACACTGAAGCTTTCTTT

clone size: few
J gene: TRBJ2-6
D gene: .
V gene: TRBV11-1
CDR3 protein: CASSLSAGANVLTF
CDR3 DNA: TGTGCCAGCAGCTTATCCGCTGGGGCCAACGTCCTGACTTTC

clone size: few
J gene: TRBJ1-1
D gene: .
V gene: TRBV7-3
CDR3 protein: CASSSEGDTEAFF
CDR3 DNA: TGTGCCAGCAGCTCCGAGGGGGACACTGAAGCTTTCTTT

clone size: .
J gene: TRBJ1-5
D gene: TRBD1
V gene: TRBV30
CDR3 protein: CACPDRGNYNQPQHF
CDR3 DNA: TGTGCCTGCCCCGACAGGGGGAATTACAATCAGCCCCAGCATTTT

clone size: .
J gene: TRBJ2-2
D gene: .
V gene: TRBV5-1
CDR3 protein: CASSMVLANTGELFF
CDR3 DNA: TGCGCCAGCAGTATGGTGTTAGCGAACACCGGGGAGCTGTTTTTT